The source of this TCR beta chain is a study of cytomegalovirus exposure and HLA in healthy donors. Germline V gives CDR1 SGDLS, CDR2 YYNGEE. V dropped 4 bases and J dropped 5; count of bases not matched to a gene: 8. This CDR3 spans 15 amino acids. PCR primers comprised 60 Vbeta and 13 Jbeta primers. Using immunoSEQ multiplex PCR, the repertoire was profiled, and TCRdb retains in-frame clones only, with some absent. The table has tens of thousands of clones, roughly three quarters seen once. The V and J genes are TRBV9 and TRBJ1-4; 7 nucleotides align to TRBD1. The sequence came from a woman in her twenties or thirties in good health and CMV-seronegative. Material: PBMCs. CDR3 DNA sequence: TGTGCCAGCAGCTCGCCAGAGACAGGGAATGAAAAACTGTTTTTT. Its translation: CASSSPETGNEKLFF.